This T cell receptor beta chain derives from a study of shared clonotypes between healthy human individuals. Study context: Participating donors consisted of a couple of women and a few men aged 18 to 49.

This clone showed up just once. All donors qualified as healthy HIV-negative adults and had experienced no recent acute infections or vaccinations. V trimming: 6 bases; J trimming: 2 bases; junction bases outside the gene matches: 8. CDR1 is SEHNR, CDR2 FQNEAQ, per germline (reference sequence). This CDR3 spans 16 amino acids. Deep-level settings were used for running the assay. Sorted-subset replicate PCRs used 200 ng of genomic DNA. This amount corresponded to approximately 30,000 T cell genomes. Sequencing used immunoSEQ multiplex PCR; TCRdb keeps in-frame clones, though not all of them. The table shows roughly 2.6 million clones, with approximately 92% occurring only once.

The receptor was isolated from a man aged 18 to 30 in good health. The rearrangement joins TRBV7-9 to TRBJ2-3; 10 bases map to TRBD2. Input material: naive CD4+ T cells sorted from blood. Subset noted: CD45RA+ positively selected. CDR3: CASSALAGGITDTQYF. CDR3 in DNA: TGTGCCAGCAGTGCATTAGCGGGGGGAATCACAGATACGCAGTATTTT.